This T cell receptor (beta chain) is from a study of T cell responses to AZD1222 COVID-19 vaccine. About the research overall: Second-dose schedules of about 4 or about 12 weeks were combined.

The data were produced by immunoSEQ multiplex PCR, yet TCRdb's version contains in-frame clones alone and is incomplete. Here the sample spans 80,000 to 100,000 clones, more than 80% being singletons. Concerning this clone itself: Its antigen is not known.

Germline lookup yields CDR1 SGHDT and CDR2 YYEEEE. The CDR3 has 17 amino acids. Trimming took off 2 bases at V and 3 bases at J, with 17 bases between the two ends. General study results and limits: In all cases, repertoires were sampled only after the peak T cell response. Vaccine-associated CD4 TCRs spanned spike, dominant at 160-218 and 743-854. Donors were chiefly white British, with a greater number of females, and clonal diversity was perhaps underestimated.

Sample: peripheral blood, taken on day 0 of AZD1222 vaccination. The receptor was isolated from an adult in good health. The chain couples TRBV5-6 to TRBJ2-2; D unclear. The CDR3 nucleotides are TGTGCCAGCAGCTTCTCGGACGCAAGAGGATACACCGGGGAGCTGTTTTTT. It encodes CASSFSDARGYTGELFF. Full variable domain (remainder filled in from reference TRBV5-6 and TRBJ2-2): DAGVTQSPTHLIKTRGQQVTLRCSPKSGHDTVSWYQQALGQGPQFIFQYYEEEERQRGNFPDRFSGHQFPNYSSELNVNALLLGDSALYLCASSFSDARGYTGELFFGEGSRLTVL.